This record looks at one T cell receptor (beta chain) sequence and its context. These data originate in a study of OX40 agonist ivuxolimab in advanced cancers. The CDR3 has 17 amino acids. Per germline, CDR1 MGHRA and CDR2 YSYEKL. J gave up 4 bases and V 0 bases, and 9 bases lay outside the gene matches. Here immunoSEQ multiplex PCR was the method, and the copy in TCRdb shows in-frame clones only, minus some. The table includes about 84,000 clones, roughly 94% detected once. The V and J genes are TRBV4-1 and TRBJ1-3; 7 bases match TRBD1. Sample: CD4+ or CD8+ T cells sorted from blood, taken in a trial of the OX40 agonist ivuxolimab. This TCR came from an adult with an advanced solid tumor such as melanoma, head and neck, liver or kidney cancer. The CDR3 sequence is CASSQDPNRGFGNTIYF. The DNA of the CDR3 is TGCGCCAGCAGCCAAGATCCAAACAGGGGTTTCGGAAACACCATATATTTT.